The 22 T cell receptor beta chains given below trace back to one sample, sequenced in a study of T cell responses to AZD1222 COVID-19 vaccine. Sequencing was performed with immunoSEQ multiplex PCR; in TCRdb, only in-frame clones are kept and a portion is missing. The sample records approximately 120,000 clones, roughly 90% being singletons. This specimen was peripheral blood, taken on day 0 of AZD1222 vaccination. Receptors originate from an adult in good health.

This chain connects TRBV28 to TRBJ1-1; no clear D. CDR1 is MDHEN and CDR2 is SYDVKM in the germline V gene. The V end lost 3 bases, the J end lost 2 bases, and 10 bases lay between the germline ends. This CDR3 comprises 14 residues. The CDR3 here is CASSFPSRNTEAFF. In nucleotides, the CDR3 is TGTGCCAGCAGTTTCCCCTCCAGAAACACTGAAGCTTTCTTT.

The chain is built from TRBV7-2 and TRBJ2-5; D tentatively reads TRBD1 or TRBD2 (5 bases each). V dropped 1 base and J dropped 4 bases, with 16 bases sitting between them. CDR3 length: 16 residues. Germline V gene data show CDR1 as SGHTA and CDR2 as FQGNSA. The DNA of the CDR3 is TGTGCCAGCAGCTTAGTGTGGAACGGGGCGGGAGAGACCCAGTACTTC. Its translation is CASSLVWNGAGETQYF.

This clone was recorded once. This chain links TRBV30 with TRBJ1-4, with 7 bases aligning to TRBD1. The CDR3 covers 15 residues. CDR1 is GTSNPN, CDR2 SVGIG, per germline (reference sequence). V shed 1 base and J 4 bases; nucleotides not matched to a gene: 6. Written as DNA, the CDR3 is TGTGCCTGGAGTGGTGAGGGGGCGCGTAATGAAAAACTGTTTTTT. As protein: CAWSGEGARNEKLFF.

The chain employs TRBV7-2 and TRBJ1-1; D is undetermined. There are 13 residues in the CDR3. Germline CDR1 SGHTA, CDR2 FQGNSA. Trimming removed 2 bases at V and 1 base at J, with 5 bases between. DNA of the CDR3: TGTGCCAGCAGCTTAATGGAGAACACTGAAGCTTTCTTT. It encodes CASSLMENTEAFF.

The genes are TRBV28 and TRBJ2-3; 10 nucleotides line up with TRBD2. The CDR3 totals 17 residues. Germline-derived CDR1 and CDR2 are MDHEN and SYDVKM. V trimming: 1 base; J trimming: 7 bases; junction bases outside the gene matches: 11. The CDR3 nucleotides read TGTGCCAGCAGTTTATCCAGCGGGGGGGCCGGGGAGTATACGCAGTATTTT. Translated, it gives CASSLSSGGAGEYTQYF. The full variable domain, rest sourced from reference TRBV28 and TRBJ2-3, is DVKVTQSSRYLVKRTGEKVFLECVQDMDHENMFWYRQDPGLGLRLIYFSYDVKMKEKGDIPEGYSVSREKKERFSLILESASTNQTSMYLCASSLSSGGAGEYTQYFGPGTRLTVL.

The chain has TRBV28 and TRBJ1-2; TRBD1 aligns across 7 bases. With V trimmed by 7 bases and J by 0 bases, 5 bases remained unmatched. The CDR3 length is 14 residues. Germline V CDR1 and CDR2: MDHEN, SYDVKM. The CDR3 bases are TGTGCCAGCACTCTGGGACAGTCTAACTATGGCTACACCTTC. Amino acids: CASTLGQSNYGYTF.

The CDR3 is CASSEYRAGQRDYGYTF. As DNA, the CDR3 is TGTGCCAGCAGTGAATATAGGGCAGGCCAAAGGGACTATGGCTACACCTTC. The chain uses TRBV2 and TRBJ1-2; D uncertain. The CDR3 length is 17 residues. V dropped 2 bases and J dropped 3 bases, with 19 bases sitting between them. Germline V lookup: CDR1 SNHLY, CDR2 FYNNEI.

The chain uses TRBV10-2 and TRBJ1-4, with 10 positions matching TRBD1. The CDR3 runs to 15 residues. V shed 1 base and J 7 bases; nucleotides not matched to a gene: 3. In germline, CDR1 is WSHSY, CDR2 SAAADI. The CDR3, as DNA: TGCGCCAGCAGTGAGTTTGGGACAGGGGCTGAAAAACTGTTTTTT. Residues: CASSEFGTGAEKLFF.

This clone showed up just once. The chain links TRBV6-2 or TRBV6-3 to TRBJ2-7; the match to TRBD1 covers 9 bases. Germline loops: CDR1 MNHEY, CDR2 SVGEGT. This CDR3 contains 12 residues. The V and J ends lost 8 bases and 10 bases, in that order; junction bases with no gene match: 9. CDR3 nucleotides: TGTGCCAGCGGCCGGGACAGGGTTTATCAGTACTTC. Translating gives CASGRDRVYQYF.

The chain carries TRBV19 and TRBJ2-7, with a possible D match to TRBD2 (7 bases). The CDR3 has 14 residues. Trimming stripped 5 bases from V and 7 bases from J, with 18 bases between. Germline values: CDR1 LNHDA, CDR2 SQIVND (reference sequence). CDR3 protein: CASSLGGQAVEQYF. In DNA, the CDR3 is TGTGCCAGTAGTCTCGGGGGGCAGGCCGTAGAGCAGTACTTC. The full variable domain, its missing parts supplied by reference TRBV19 and TRBJ2-7, is DGGITQSPKYLFRKEGQNVTLSCEQNLNHDAMYWYRQDPGQGLRLIYYSQIVNDFQKGDIAEGYSVSREKKESFPLTVTSAQKNPTAFYLCASSLGGQAVEQYFGPGTRLTVT.

In DNA form, the CDR3 reads TGCGCCAGCAGCCAAGTGGAAGGCACTGAAGCTTTCTTT. Amino acid sequence: CASSQVEGTEAFF. The V call is TRBV4-3, the J call TRBJ1-1, with D unclear. Germline V gene sequence: CDR1 LGHNA, CDR2 YSLEER. With 1 base removed from V and 4 bases from J, the gap between germline ends came to 7 bases. The length of the CDR3 is 13 residues.

The chain joins TRBV11-2 to TRBJ2-3, with D unresolved. Germline assignment: CDR1 SGHAT and CDR2 FQNNGV. V shed 2 bases and J shed 2 bases, with 8 bases lying between them. The CDR3 covers 14 residues. CDR3 region: CASSLLSHTDTQYF. As DNA, the CDR3 is TGTGCCAGCAGCTTATTGAGCCACACAGATACGCAGTATTTT.

CDR3 nucleotides: TGTGCCACCAGTACCCCCGGCGCGGGAGGGAATGAGCAGTTCTTC. This gives the protein CATSTPGAGGNEQFF. The gene calls are TRBV24-1 and TRBJ2-1; the match to TRBD2 covers 9 bases. The CDR3 covers 15 residues. The germline CDR1 and CDR2 sequences are KGHDR and SFDVKD. Trimming took 6 bases from V and 7 from J; bases not matched to a gene: 9.

CDR3 protein: CASSLETVGYTF. The DNA for the CDR3 is TGTGCCAGCAGCTTAGAAACTGTTGGCTACACCTTC. This chain joins TRBV11-2 and TRBJ1-2; D uncertain. The CDR3 is 12 residues long. The V gene lost 0 bases and the J gene lost 7 bases, with 6 bases spanning the gap. CDR1 and CDR2 (germline): SGHAT, FQNNGV.

This chain connects TRBV5-8 to TRBJ1-5, with TRBD1 matching over 7 bases. The CDR3 covers 15 residues. The germline gives CDR1 SGHTS, CDR2 YDEGEE. V was pared by 5 bases and J by 6 bases, with 11 bases of the junction left unmatched. The CDR3 region is CASSFFRGIGQPQHF. The DNA for the CDR3 is TGTGCCAGCAGTTTTTTCAGGGGGATCGGTCAGCCCCAGCATTTT.

Here the CDR3 DNA reads TGTGCCAGCAGCTTAGTCCTTACTAGCGGACTAAACAATGAGCAGTTCTTC. Translated: CASSLVLTSGLNNEQFF. The chain couples TRBV7-9 to TRBJ2-1, with 8 bases that match TRBD2. This CDR3 is built from 17 residues. The germline CDR1 and CDR2 sequences are SEHNR and FQNEAQ (reference sequence). Trimming removed 1 base from V and 5 bases from J; junction bases left unmatched: 10.

This clone was counted only a few times. The chain combines TRBV5-6 with TRBJ2-1; D is unresolved. Per germline, CDR1 SGHDT and CDR2 YYEEEE. The V end lost 5 bases, the J end lost 9 bases, and 15 bases lay between the germline ends. The CDR3 runs to 13 residues. The CDR3 DNA reads TGTGCCAGCAGTAGAGGCCCCGTCGGTGAGCAGTTCTTC. It translates to CASSRGPVGEQFF. The variable domain in full, completed from reference TRBV5-6 and TRBJ2-1, reads DAGVTQSPTHLIKTRGQQVTLRCSPKSGHDTVSWYQQALGQGPQFIFQYYEEEERQRGNFPDRFSGHQFPNYSSELNVNALLLGDSALYLCASSRGPVGEQFFGPGTRLTVL.

This clone has only one observation. This chain uses TRBV19 with TRBJ1-5; no clear D gene. V dropped 11 bases and J dropped 4 bases, with 12 bases sitting between them. This CDR3 comprises 12 residues. Germline loops: CDR1 LNHDA, CDR2 SQIVND (reference sequence). As DNA, the CDR3 is TGTGCCGCGGCGGGAGTAAATCAGCCCCAGCATTTT. It is translated as CAAAGVNQPQHF.

The chain combines TRBV5-4 with TRBJ2-3; D is perhaps TRBD1 (5 bases). V lost 3 bases and J lost 0, with 14 bases in between. Per the germline V gene, CDR1 is SGHNT and CDR2 is YYREEE (reference sequence). This CDR3 is 16 amino acids long. For the CDR3, the DNA is TGTGCCAGCAGCTCGCCCACAGGTGATAGCACAGATACGCAGTATTTT. Amino acids: CASSSPTGDSTDTQYF. The whole variable domain, filled in from reference TRBV5-4 and TRBJ2-3, reads ETGVTQSPTHLIKTRGQQVTLRCSSQSGHNTVSWYQQALGQGPQFIFQYYREEENGRGNFPPRFSGLQFPNYSSELNVNALELDDSALYLCASSSPTGDSTDTQYFGPGTRLTVL.

The J gene is TRBJ2-5, the V gene TRBV19; D may correspond to TRBD1 or TRBD2 (5 bases each). The CDR3 covers 12 residues. The V and J ends lost 11 bases and 13 bases respectively, with 23 bases between them. Germline loops: CDR1 LNHDA, CDR2 SQIVND (reference sequence). The chain's CDR3 is CAFEGTVLESYF. Written as DNA, the CDR3 is TGTGCCTTTGAAGGGACGGTGCTGGAGTCGTACTTC.

V usage is TRBV6-5 and J usage is TRBJ1-3; TRBD1 is a possible D gene (5 bases). Per germline, CDR1 MNHEY and CDR2 SVGAGI. The V end was cut by 8 bases, the J end by 2 bases, with 13 bases between. There are 14 residues in the CDR3. CDR3 residues: CASAQWGPGNTIYF. The CDR3, as DNA: TGTGCCAGCGCCCAGTGGGGCCCTGGAAACACCATATATTTT.

The J gene is TRBJ2-7, the V gene TRBV28; no firm D call. The CDR3 is made up of 15 amino acids. Trimming took 4 bases from V and 3 from J, leaving 16 bases between them. Germline values: CDR1 MDHEN, CDR2 SYDVKM. The CDR3 coding sequence is TGTGCCAGCAGTTCCCCCCTTAGTATCGACTACGAGCAGTACTTC. This encodes CASSSPLSIDYEQYF.